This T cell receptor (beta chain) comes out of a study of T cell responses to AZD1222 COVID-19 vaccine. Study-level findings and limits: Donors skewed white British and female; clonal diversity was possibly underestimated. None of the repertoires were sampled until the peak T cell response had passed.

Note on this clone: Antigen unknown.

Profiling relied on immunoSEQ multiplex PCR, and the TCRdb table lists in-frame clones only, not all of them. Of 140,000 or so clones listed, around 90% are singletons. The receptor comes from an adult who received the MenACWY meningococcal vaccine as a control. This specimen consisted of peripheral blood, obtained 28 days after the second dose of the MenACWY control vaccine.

CDR3 loop: CAWSVRGNPMMNTEAFF. The CDR3 nucleotides are TGTGCCTGGAGTGTTCGGGGGAATCCAATGATGAACACTGAAGCTTTCTTT. The chain joins TRBV30 to TRBJ1-1, with D perhaps matching TRBD1 (5 bases). Trimming removed 0 bases at V and 0 bases at J, with 17 bases between. Germline assignment: CDR1 GTSNPN and CDR2 SVGIG (reference sequence). The CDR3 consists of 17 residues.